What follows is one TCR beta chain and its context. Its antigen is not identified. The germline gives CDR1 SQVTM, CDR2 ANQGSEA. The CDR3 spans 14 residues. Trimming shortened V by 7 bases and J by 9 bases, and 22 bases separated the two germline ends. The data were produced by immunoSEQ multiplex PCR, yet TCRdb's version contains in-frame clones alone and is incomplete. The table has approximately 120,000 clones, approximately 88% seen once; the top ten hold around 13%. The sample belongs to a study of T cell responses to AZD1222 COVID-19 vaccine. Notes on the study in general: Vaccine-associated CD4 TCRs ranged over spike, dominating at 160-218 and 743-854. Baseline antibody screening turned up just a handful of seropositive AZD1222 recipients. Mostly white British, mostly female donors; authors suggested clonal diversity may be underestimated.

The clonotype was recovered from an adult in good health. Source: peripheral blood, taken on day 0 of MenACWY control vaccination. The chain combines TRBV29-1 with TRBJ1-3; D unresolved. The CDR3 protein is CSGLLIGPVSTIYF. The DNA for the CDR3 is TGCAGCGGCTTATTAATCGGGCCAGTTTCCACCATATATTTT.